The 14 T cell receptor beta chains below come from one sample, sequenced in a study of T cell clonality in common variable immunodeficiency. Sequencing was performed with immunoSEQ multiplex PCR; in TCRdb, only in-frame clones are kept and a portion is missing. This repertoire holds 35,000 to 45,000 clones, and none appear only once. Sequenced sample: peripheral blood mononuclear cells. The receptor set was obtained from a person between 18 and 75 years old in good health.

This clone was observed a handful of times. The read falls 3 residues short of the CDR3 end, and the missing part is taken from the germline J gene. The chain recombines TRBV18 with TRBJ2-2, with TRBD2 identical over 8 bases. Trimming took 0 bases from V and 5 from J; bases not matched to a gene: 5. Germline CDR1 reads KGHSH; CDR2 reads LQKENI. The CDR3 has 16 amino acids. The part of the CDR3 DNA that was read is TGTGCCAGCTCACCACCCGACGGGGGGGCAACCGGGGAG. Translation: CASSPPDGGATGE. The whole CDR3 protein is CASSPPDGGATGELFF.

This clone was seen ten or more times. The read ends 3 residues before the CDR3 terminus; that terminus is restored from the germline J gene. The rearrangement links TRBV20-1 to TRBJ1-2; tentative D call: TRBD1 (5 bases). The CDR3 runs 13 residues. Germline lookup yields CDR1 DFQATT and CDR2 SNEGSKA (reference sequence). Partial CDR3 DNA: TGCAGTGCTAGAGAGGGGCGGGGCGGGGGC. It translates to CSAREGRGGG. The complete CDR3 reads CSAREGRGGGYTF.

On this clone: The read ends 3 residues before the CDR3 terminus; that terminus is restored from the germline J gene. J is TRBJ1-2 and V is TRBV19, with D possibly TRBD1 on 5 matching bases. The CDR3 runs to 15 residues. Germline loops: CDR1 LNHDA, CDR2 SQIVND (reference sequence). The CDR3 loop is CASSMGLAGSYDYTF. Partial CDR3 DNA: TGTGCCAGTAGTATGGGGCTAGCGGGCTCCTACGAC.

On this clone: The sequenced fragment ends 3 residues before the CDR3 boundary, so the rest is inferred from the germline J gene. The chain links TRBV5-1 to TRBJ2-7; 12 bases map to TRBD2. The CDR3 is 16 residues long. V dropped 0 bases and J dropped 4; count of bases not matched to a gene: 5. Germline V gene sequence: CDR1 SGHRS, CDR2 YFSETQ. The sequenced part of the CDR3 DNA is TGCGCCAGCAGCTTGGCGACTAGCGGGAGTTTGTACGAG. Translation: CASSLATSGSLYE. The full CDR3 protein is CASSLATSGSLYEQYF.

Of note for this clone: The read finishes 3 residues shy of the CDR3 end, and the germline J gene is used to complete it. This rearrangement joins TRBV19 to TRBJ1-3; D gene ambiguous. CDR3 length: 14 residues. CDR1 is LNHDA and CDR2 is SQIVND in the germline V gene (reference sequence). Trimming stripped 7 bases from V and 0 bases from J, with 10 bases between. The CDR3 protein is CASKDSSSGNTIYF. The CDR3 bases that were read are TGTGCCAGTAAGGACTCAAGCTCTGGAAACACC.

This clone was seen at least ten times. From the germline J gene comes the end of the CDR3, since the read stops 3 residues before it. The chain uses TRBV19 and TRBJ2-6; 10 bases are a match to TRBD2. From germline, CDR1 is LNHDA and CDR2 SQIVND (reference sequence). V dropped 5 bases and J dropped 2; count of bases not matched to a gene: 9. The CDR3 totals 18 residues. The CDR3 DNA, read in part, is TGTGCCAGTAGTCCGAGCGGGGGGGCTCTCCCTGGGGCCAACGTC. Residues: CASSPSGGALPGANV. The whole CDR3 protein is CASSPSGGALPGANVLTF.

This clone showed up many times. The sequenced fragment ends 3 residues before the CDR3 boundary, so the rest is inferred from the germline J gene. The J gene is TRBJ2-6, the V gene TRBV19; D is ambiguous. Trimming cost V 6 bases and J 1 base, with 10 bases left between them. The germline V gene encodes CDR1 LNHDA and CDR2 SQIVND (reference sequence). The CDR3 loop spans 15 amino acids. CDR3 amino acids: CASRQETSGANVLTF. Incomplete CDR3 DNA: TGTGCCAGTAGGCAGGAAACTTCTGGGGCCAACGTC.

This clone was seen ten or more times. The observed sequence ends 3 residues before the CDR3 terminus, with the missing tail filled in from the germline J gene. The chain joins TRBV19 to TRBJ1-5, with TRBD1 matching over 9 bases. V lost 5 bases and J lost 0; bases outside the gene matches: 5. Germline V gene data show CDR1 as LNHDA and CDR2 as SQIVND (reference sequence). This CDR3 contains 16 residues. CDR3 amino acids: CASSLGTGTSNQPQHF. The sequenced part of the CDR3 DNA is TGTGCCAGTAGTCTGGGGACAGGGACTAGCAATCAGCCC. Based on the CDR3 plus reference TRBV19 and TRBJ1-5, the full variable domain is DGGITQSPKYLFRKEGQNVTLSCEQNLNHDAMYWYRQDPGQGLRLIYYSQIVNDFQKGDIAEGYSVSREKKESFPLTVTSAQKNPTAFYLCASSLGTGTSNQPQHFGDGTRLSIL.

This clone was picked up many times. The missing CDR3 end, 3 residues past where the read stops, is filled in from the germline J gene. Other nucleotide sequences from this sample produce the same CDR3. The chain recombines TRBV20-1 with TRBJ2-5, with a weak D call TRBD2 (7 bases). CDR3 length: 16 residues. Trimming removed 1 base at V and 2 bases at J, with 17 bases between. Germline V gene sequence: CDR1 DFQATT, CDR2 SNEGSKA (reference sequence). The CDR3 region is CSARGLGGGPQETQYF. The CDR3 bases that were read are TGCAGTGCTAGAGGGTTAGGGGGGGGACCGCAAGAGACC.

This clone was detected many times. The read ends 3 residues shy of where the CDR3 ends; the end is completed using the germline J gene. The chain joins TRBV5-1 to TRBJ1-2; a weak D match, TRBD1 (5 bases). The germline V gene has CDR1 SGHRS and CDR2 YFSETQ. This CDR3 has 15 amino acids. Trimming took 4 bases from V and 2 from J, leaving 15 bases between them. The CDR3 spells CASSPARGRNYGYTF. Partial CDR3 DNA: TGCGCCAGCAGCCCGGCTAGGGGAAGGAACTATGGC.

In this sample, this clone turned up many times. From the germline J gene comes the end of the CDR3, since the read stops 3 residues before it. The chain recombines TRBV30 with TRBJ2-7, with TRBD1 identical over 10 bases. From germline, CDR1 is GTSNPN and CDR2 SVGIG (reference sequence). With V trimmed by 2 bases and J by 4 bases, 8 bases remained unmatched. The CDR3 spans 15 residues. Partial CDR3 DNA: TGTGCCTGGAGTAGAGGGGACAGGGGTTCATACGAG. Its translation: CAWSRGDRGSYE. In full, the CDR3 is CAWSRGDRGSYEQYF. Drawing the rest from reference TRBV30 and TRBJ2-7, the complete variable domain is SQTIHQWPATLVQPVGSPLSLECTVEGTSNPNLYWYRQAAGRGLQLLFYSVGIGQISSEVPQNLSASRPQDRQFILSSKKLLLSDSGFYLCAWSRGDRGSYEQYFGPGTRLTVT.

In regard to this clone: The read stops 3 residues short of the end of the CDR3; the missing end is completed from the germline J gene. The rearrangement joins TRBV7-9 to TRBJ2-7; 12 bases map to TRBD2. Germline V gene sequence: CDR1 SEHNR, CDR2 FQNEAQ (reference sequence). The CDR3 has 15 amino acids. V dropped 4 bases and J dropped 3; count of bases not matched to a gene: 4. CDR3 loop: CASSSPGLAGYEQYF. The part of the CDR3 DNA that was read is TGTGCCAGCAGCTCGCCGGGACTAGCGGGCTACGAG.

This clone was seen at least ten times. The sequenced part of the CDR3 DNA is TGTGCCAGCACGACTAGCGGGAGGAACACCGGGGAG. Its protein product is CASTTSGRNTGE. In full, the CDR3 reads CASTTSGRNTGELFF. The rearrangement links TRBV2 to TRBJ2-2; 12 bases are a match to TRBD2. The read ends 3 residues shy of where the CDR3 ends; the end is completed using the germline J gene. The CDR3 length is 15 residues. V lost 7 bases and J lost 1; bases outside the gene matches: 1. Germline CDR1 reads SNHLY; CDR2 reads FYNNEI.

In this sample, this clone turned up many times. The read halts 3 residues ahead of the CDR3 end, with the missing end drawn from the germline J gene. The chain links TRBV18 to TRBJ1-1, with D possibly TRBD1 on 5 matching bases. The V gene's germline CDR1 is KGHSH and CDR2 LQKENI. The CDR3 is 13 amino acids. The CDR3 DNA, read in part, is TGTGCCAGCTCACCACCGAACCGACAGGAA. It is translated as CASSPPNRQE. The complete CDR3 reads CASSPPNRQEAFF.